The source of this TCR beta chain is a study of response to subunit inactivated influenza vaccine. Trimming cost V 2 bases and J 8 bases, with 15 bases left between them. The germline CDR1 and CDR2 sequences are SEHNR and FQNEAQ (reference sequence). This CDR3 is 14 amino acids long. A single record per CDR3 protein comes from TCRdb applying MiXCR to the RT-PCR reads. Of 610,000 or so distinct CDR3 sequences detected, less than 15% appear once; the ten largest clones hold approximately 12%. Comment on this clonotype: The antigen remains unidentified.

Points from the study as a whole: Few new T cells, the authors suggested, are recruited by each seasonal influenza vaccination.

The TCR sequence derives from a man aged 50 to 60 who received an inactivated influenza vaccine. J is TRBJ1-1 and V is TRBV7-9; no clear D gene. The sample here was PBMCs from blood, taken roughly 13 days after vaccination. The CDR3 DNA reads TGTGCCAGCAGCTTATCTCTGGAAGCGTTCGAAGCTTTCTTT. Translated, it gives CASSLSLEAFEAFF.